The clone carrying this TCR beta chain was counted at least ten times. CDR3 length: 14 amino acids. V was trimmed by 5 bases and J by 3 bases, leaving 12 bases between them. Germline lookup yields CDR1 SEHNR and CDR2 FQNEAQ (reference sequence). The sample originates from a study of identical twins. TCRdb called the 5' RACE reads again in MiXCR, with one record for every CDR3 protein. This table holds around 250,000 distinct CDR3 sequences, about 12% found once. The sample was also linked to a second study, of yellow fever vaccine responses in identical twins.

Material: memory (CD45RO+) T cells sorted from blood. The receptor was isolated from a woman aged 18-29 years in good health. The chain couples TRBV7-9 to TRBJ2-3; possibly TRBD2 for D (6 bases). In DNA, the CDR3 is TGTGCCAGCAGCCCTGTCGGGGGTACAGATACGCAGTATTTT. This sequence encodes CASSPVGGTDTQYF.